The clone carrying this T cell receptor beta chain has just one count. Its antigen is undetermined. The data belong to a study of T cell responses to AZD1222 COVID-19 vaccine. Regarding the study as a whole: With dominance at 160-218 and 743-854, vaccine-associated CD4 TCRs spanned spike. As reported, nearly half of all spike-specific TCRs target variant regions that are unmutated.

This table comes from immunoSEQ multiplex PCR, and its TCRdb copy is limited to in-frame clones, with some not included. The repertoire holds some 120,000 clones, around 94% seen once, with around 7% in the top ten. V was shortened by 3 bases and J by 0 bases, with 12 bases between the two germline ends. The CDR3 contains 16 residues. CDR1 LNHDA and CDR2 SQIVND come from the germline V gene (reference sequence). The rearrangement uses TRBV19 and TRBJ1-3, with D unclear. The starting material was peripheral blood, obtained on day 0 of AZD1222 vaccination. This receptor was taken from an adult in good health. The DNA for the CDR3 is TGTGCCAGTAGTATTTGGAGCTCCCGCTCTGGAAACACCATATATTTT. Translated, it gives CASSIWSSRSGNTIYF. Full variable domain (missing parts from reference TRBV19 and TRBJ1-3): DGGITQSPKYLFRKEGQNVTLSCEQNLNHDAMYWYRQDPGQGLRLIYYSQIVNDFQKGDIAEGYSVSREKKESFPLTVTSAQKNPTAFYLCASSIWSSRSGNTIYFGEGSWLTVV.